This TCR beta chain was recovered during a study of shared clonotypes between healthy human individuals. Study-level results: Clonotype sharing across a few donors was observed for approximately 5% of naive CD4 clonotypes.

Genomic DNA belonging to each subset was distributed in equal measure over several immunoSEQ plates. Roughly 30,000 T cell genomes (approximately 0.2 ug DNA) went into each sorted-subset replicate. Sequencing was performed with immunoSEQ multiplex PCR; in TCRdb, only in-frame clones are kept and a portion is missing. The sample has some 2,400,000 clones, almost 96% seen once. Remarks on this clone: Its cognate antigen is unknown.

J gave up 2 bases and V 8 bases, and 9 bases lay outside the gene matches. Germline values: CDR1 MNHNS, CDR2 SASEGT. CDR3 length equals 15 residues. This TCR was sampled from a man younger than 35 in good health. The chain uses TRBV6-1 and TRBJ2-4; TRBD2 matches 7 bases. The specimen sequenced was naive CD4+ T cells sorted from blood. Subset denoted: CD45RA+ positively selected. CDR3 DNA: TGTGCCAGCGGGGACCGGGGGGAGACCAAAAACATTCAGTACTTC. Amino acid sequence: CASGDRGETKNIQYF.